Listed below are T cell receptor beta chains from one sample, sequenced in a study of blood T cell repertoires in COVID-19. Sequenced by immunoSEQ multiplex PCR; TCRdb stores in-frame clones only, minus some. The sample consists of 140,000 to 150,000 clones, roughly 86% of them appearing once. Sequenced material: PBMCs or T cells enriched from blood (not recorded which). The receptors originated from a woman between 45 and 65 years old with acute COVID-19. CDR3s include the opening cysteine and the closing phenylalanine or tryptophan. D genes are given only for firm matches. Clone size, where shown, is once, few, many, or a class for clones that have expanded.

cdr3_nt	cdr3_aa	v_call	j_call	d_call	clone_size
TGTGCCAGCAGCCCCAGAAACAATGAGCAGTTCTTC	CASSPRNNEQFF	TRBV5-8	TRBJ2-1	-	-
TGTGCCAGCAGCTTAGCGCTCGGAGGGGGCCCCTACGAGCAGTACTTC	CASSLALGGGPYEQYF	TRBV7-9	TRBJ2-7	-	once
TGTGCCAGCAGCCAAGATCTAACAGACGGGCAGTACTTC	CASSQDLTDGQYF	TRBV4-2	TRBJ2-7	-	-
TGTGCCAGCAGTGAAACCACAGGCAATCAGCCCCAGCATTTT	CASSETTGNQPQHF	TRBV2	TRBJ1-5	-	-
TGTGCCAGCAGCGTGTGGGACAGGGGGGATTCACCCCTCCACTTT	CASSVWDRGDSPLHF	TRBV9	TRBJ1-6	TRBD1	-
TGTGCCAGCAGCTTAGCCCGGAGTAGGTCGGGAGAGCAGTACTTC	CASSLARSRSGEQYF	TRBV7-2	TRBJ2-7	-	few
TGTGCCAGCAGCCCCCTTGGGACAGGGTCCGGTCAGCCCCAGCATTTT	CASSPLGTGSGQPQHF	TRBV6-6	TRBJ1-5	TRBD1	-
TGTGCCAGTAGCAACACGCTCCGGACAAAGAGTGAAAAACTGTTTTTT	CASSNTLRTKSEKLFF	TRBV19	TRBJ1-4	-	-
TGCGCCAGCAGCCCAACAGGGGTTGGAAACACCATATATTTT	CASSPTGVGNTIYF	TRBV4-1	TRBJ1-3	TRBD1	-
TGTGCCAGCAGCTTTGGGGGGACCTCCTACGAGCAGTACTTC	CASSFGGTSYEQYF	TRBV11-1	TRBJ2-7	-	once
TGTGCCAGCAGCGTATTCGGGAGCGGCCGGGAGACCCAGTACTTC	CASSVFGSGRETQYF	TRBV9	TRBJ2-5	-	-
TGTGCCAGCAGCTTCCTGACTGACAGAAGCTCCTACAATGAGCAGTTCTTC	CASSFLTDRSSYNEQFF	TRBV7-3	TRBJ2-1	-	-
TGTGCCAGCAGCTCACAGGACCTTAGCACAGATACGCAGTATTTT	CASSSQDLSTDTQYF	TRBV7-8	TRBJ2-3	-	-
TGCGCCAGCAGCTTGGCTCTAGACGGGGACACCATATATTTT	CASSLALDGDTIYF	TRBV5-1	TRBJ1-3	-	-
TGTGCCAGCAGTTCTCTAGGGGGAGCCTCCTCCTACGAGCAGTACTTC	CASSSLGGASSYEQYF	TRBV4-2	TRBJ2-7	-	once
TGTGCCACCAGTGTAATAGGGGGTGAGCAGTTCTTC	CATSVIGGEQFF	TRBV24-1	TRBJ2-1	-	-
TGTGCCAGCAGTGAAGAGTTTGCCGGGGTTGGGGCAGATACGCAGTATTTT	CASSEEFAGVGADTQYF	TRBV6-1	TRBJ2-3	-	-
TGTGCCTGGAGGAGGGGGCAGGGGGCCTATGGCTACACCTTC	CAWRRGQGAYGYTF	TRBV30	TRBJ1-2	TRBD1	-
TGTGCCAGCAGCGATAGCGGGAGAGATGAGCAGTTCTTC	CASSDSGRDEQFF	TRBV9	TRBJ2-1	TRBD2	-
TGCGCCAGCAAGGGGACAGTGAACACTGAAGCTTTCTTT	CASKGTVNTEAFF	TRBV10-2	TRBJ1-1	TRBD1	-
TGCGCCAGCAGCCAGATGACAGGGGGGATTGTGGGCTCCTATAATTCACCCCTCCACTTT	CASSQMTGGIVGSYNSPLHF	TRBV4-3	TRBJ1-6	TRBD1	-
TGTGCCAGCAGCCGCGACAGGGAGGTTGGCTACACCTTC	CASSRDREVGYTF	TRBV13	TRBJ1-2	TRBD1	once
TGCGCCAGCAGCCTTAGACAGACCTCCGACGAGCAGTACTTC	CASSLRQTSDEQYF	TRBV5-1	TRBJ2-7	-	-
TGTGCCAGCTCACCACCCCAGGGGAGCTCCTACAATGAGCAGTTCTTC	CASSPPQGSSYNEQFF	TRBV18	TRBJ2-1	-	few
TGTGCCAGCTCACCAGGAAGGACAGGGGACACTGAAGCTTTCTTT	CASSPGRTGDTEAFF	TRBV18	TRBJ1-1	TRBD1	-
TGTGCCAGCAGCTTATTCTGGGAGGGGAACACCGGGGAGCTGTTTTTT	CASSLFWEGNTGELFF	TRBV13	TRBJ2-2	TRBD2	-
TGTGCCAGCAGCCAAGCCGGGGGGCTAGCGGGAGGGCCGAAAGATACGCAGTATTTT	CASSQAGGLAGGPKDTQYF	TRBV3-1/TRBV3-2	TRBJ2-3	TRBD2	-
TGTGCCAGCAGCCAAGGACAGCTCAGGTCCGGAAACACCATATATTTT	CASSQGQLRSGNTIYF	TRBV3-1/TRBV3-2	TRBJ1-3	-	-
TGTGCCAGCAGCTTATCAGGGGCGGCCACTGAAGCTTTCTTT	CASSLSGAATEAFF	TRBV7-3	TRBJ1-1	-	-
TGCGCCAGCAGTCTAGCGGGGCCGCGACCTGGGGAGCTGTTTTTT	CASSLAGPRPGELFF	TRBV4-1	TRBJ2-2	TRBD2	-
TGTGCCAGCAGCTTGACGGGGGCGGGAGGGCTCGGTGAGCAGTTCTTC	CASSLTGAGGLGEQFF	TRBV5-5	TRBJ2-1	TRBD2	-
TGTGCCAGTAGCCACCCCTTGGCTAGCGGGAACCAGAATGAGCAGTTCTTC	CASSHPLASGNQNEQFF	TRBV19	TRBJ2-1	TRBD2	few
TGTGCAAGTCGCTTAAAAGTAGAGGAGCAGGGGGGTGAAAAACTGTTTTTT	CASRLKVEEQGGEKLFF	TRBV12-2	TRBJ1-4	-	-
TGCGCCAGCAGTGAGTCGAAGGCTAGCGGTCAGGGGGAGCTGTTTTTT	CASSESKASGQGELFF	TRBV10-1	TRBJ2-2	TRBD2	-
TGTGCCAGCAGGACGACAGGGGGCGCACAGACCCAGTACTTC	CASRTTGGAQTQYF	TRBV27	TRBJ2-5	TRBD1	-
TGTGCCAGCTCACCAGAGCCGTGGGAGGGTGGCTACACCTTC	CASSPEPWEGGYTF	TRBV18	TRBJ1-2	-	-
TGTGCCAGTAGTACCTCGGACAGGGGGGACTACGAGCAGTACTTC	CASSTSDRGDYEQYF	TRBV19	TRBJ2-7	TRBD1	once
TGTGCCGACAGGGGCTTTCCTGGAAACACCATATATTTT	CADRGFPGNTIYF	TRBV24-1	TRBJ1-3	TRBD1	-
TGTGCCAGCAGCTTAGTACCTAGCGGGAACACCGGGGAGCTGTTTTTT	CASSLVPSGNTGELFF	TRBV7-2	TRBJ2-2	TRBD2	-
TGTGCCAGCAGCTTCCGGGACAGGGGGGAAAAACTGTTTTTT	CASSFRDRGEKLFF	TRBV7-6	TRBJ1-4	TRBD1	once